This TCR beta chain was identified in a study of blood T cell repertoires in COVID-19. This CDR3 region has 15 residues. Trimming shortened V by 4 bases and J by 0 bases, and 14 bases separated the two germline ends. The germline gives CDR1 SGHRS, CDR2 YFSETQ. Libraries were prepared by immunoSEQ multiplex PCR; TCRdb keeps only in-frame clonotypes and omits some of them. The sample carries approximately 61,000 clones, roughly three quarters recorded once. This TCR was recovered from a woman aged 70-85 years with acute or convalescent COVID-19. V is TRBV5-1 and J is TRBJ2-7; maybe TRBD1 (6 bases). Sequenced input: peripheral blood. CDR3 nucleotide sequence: TGCGCCAGCAGCCCGGGGACACAGAGCTCCTACGAGCAGTACTTC. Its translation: CASSPGTQSSYEQYF.